The 5 T cell receptor beta chains below come from one sample, sequenced in a study of graft-versus-host responses after intestinal transplantation. Clones were sequenced by immunoSEQ multiplex PCR, and TCRdb holds only the in-frame ones, with some missing. Of just under 100,000 clones listed, about nine tenths are singletons. Source: PBMCs, taken 450 to 480 days after intestinal transplant. The receptors shown here come from a human patient who received an intestinal transplant, so some T cells may come from the graft donor.

This rearrangement joins TRBV4-1 to TRBJ2-5; D possibly corresponds to TRBD2 (6 bases). CDR3 length equals 18 residues. The germline gives CDR1 MGHRA, CDR2 YSYEKL. The V and J ends lost 0 bases and 5 bases respectively, with 22 bases between them. The CDR3 here is CASSQDPLWGEVEETQYF. The CDR3 DNA sequence: TGCGCCAGCAGCCAAGATCCCCTTTGGGGGGAAGTCGAGGAGACCCAGTACTTC.

This clone was picked up a small number of times. This sequence joins TRBV6-1 and TRBJ1-2; D gene unclear. From germline, CDR1 is MNHNS and CDR2 SASEGT. The germline V and J ends were trimmed by 8 bases and 5 bases, with 15 bases remaining between them. The CDR3 has 13 residues. The CDR3 spells CASRPGGLYGYTF. CDR3 nucleotides: TGTGCCAGCCGACCTGGAGGGCTATATGGCTACACCTTC.

The genes are TRBV5-6 and TRBJ2-5; D is uncertain. Between the trimmed V and J ends, which lost 0 bases and 5 bases, there was a span of 8 bases. The CDR3 consists of 13 residues. The germline gives CDR1 SGHDT, CDR2 YYEEEE. The CDR3 loop reads CASSLGIGETQYF. Written as DNA, the CDR3 is TGTGCCAGCAGCTTGGGGATCGGCGAGACCCAGTACTTC.

The chain couples TRBV7-3 to TRBJ2-1; D ambiguous. V dropped 5 bases and J dropped 5 bases, with 13 bases sitting between them. The length of the CDR3 is 14 residues. Germline CDR1 SGHTA, CDR2 FQGTGA. The CDR3 sequence: CASSPPGGHNEQFF. DNA of the CDR3: TGTGCCAGCAGCCCACCGGGCGGCCACAATGAGCAGTTCTTC.

The chain joins TRBV5-8 to TRBJ1-5; D gene unclear. V was trimmed by 0 bases and J by 3 bases, leaving 1 base between them. Germline assignment: CDR1 SGHTS and CDR2 YDEGEE. This CDR3 contains 12 residues. The CDR3 loop reads CASSLANQPQHF. The CDR3 DNA sequence: TGTGCCAGCAGCTTGGCCAATCAGCCCCAGCATTTT.